Given below is one TCR beta chain in context. The source of the sample is a study of Graves' ophthalmopathy and Graves' hyperthyroidism. Amplifying from RNA transcripts, the study obtained TCR beta CDR3 regions. RT-PCR was first run with HTBI primers, then multiplex PCR in a second round. TCRdb reprocessed the multiplex PCR reads with MiXCR, giving one entry per CDR3 protein. The sample yields 900,000 to 1,200,000 distinct CDR3 sequences, 36% seen once. Germline V gene data show CDR1 as SGHDT and CDR2 as YYEEEE. Deletions cut 0 bases from V and 3 bases from J, with 10 bases between. This CDR3 region has 14 residues.

The TCR was taken from an adult man with Graves' hyperthyroidism. The specimen was peripheral blood or thyroid tissue (not recorded which). V usage is TRBV5-6 and J usage is TRBJ2-7; D gene unclear. The CDR3 sequence: CASSLAWDHYEQYF. The CDR3 region has the DNA TGTGCCAGCAGCTTGGCCTGGGATCACTACGAGCAGTACTTC.